This T cell receptor beta chain comes out of a study of cytomegalovirus exposure and HLA in healthy donors. Study-level information: An analysis done earlier identified 120 million or so unique TCR beta sequences from approximately 200 million T cells. Study-wide points: Later on, an analysis showed TCR association rates differing by HLA locus, with DRB1 the most and HLA-C the fewest. Later analysis suggested links between common viral pathogens and several top significant clusters. Likely technical artifact: a cluster of highly shared sequence variants.

CDR3 length: 12 amino acids. The junction had 4 bases not matched to a gene; V was cut back by 6 bases and J by 7 bases. CDR1 is SGHRS and CDR2 is YFSETQ in the germline V gene. Comment on this clone: Its matching antigen is unknown.

The PCR ran on 60 Vbeta and 13 Jbeta primers. Measured with immunoSEQ multiplex PCR; TCRdb has only the in-frame clones, and not every one. The data contain 100,000 to 120,000 clones, around 80% of them singletons. The V gene is TRBV5-1, the J gene TRBJ1-2; 9 nucleotides line up with TRBD1. The source is a woman aged 55-70 years in good health and CMV-seropositive. The sample comprised PBMCs. The CDR3 sequence is CASTRQGVGYTF. The CDR3 DNA reads as TGCGCCAGCACCAGACAGGGGGTTGGCTACACCTTC. Full variable domain (outside the CDR3, taken from reference TRBV5-1 and TRBJ1-2): KAGVTQTPRYLIKTRGQQVTLSCSPISGHRSVSWYQQTPGQGLQFLFEYFSETQRNKGNFPGRFSGRQFSNSRSEMNVSTLELGDSALYLCASTRQGVGYTFGSGTRLTVV.